This entry lists 29 T cell receptor beta chains sequenced from one sample in a study of naive and memory T cell subsets. Study-wide findings and caveats: Possibly reflecting memory cells re-expressing CD45RA, a few larger clonotypes occurred in naive repertoires, especially CD8.

No antigen is known for these receptors. Both TRBC1 and TRBC2 were covered by a beta constant-region primer of two equimolar oligonucleotides. The ligated cDNA underwent four PCR rounds using SP2 and nested alpha and beta constant-region primers. TCRdb re-derived calls from the UMI-ligation and nested PCR reads in MiXCR, one entry per CDR3 protein. The sample contains 150,000 or so distinct CDR3 sequences, 22% of which appear only once. Source material: naive CD4+ T cells from blood. Receptor source: a human donor in good health.

This clonotype appeared a few times. This chain links TRBV5-6 with TRBJ2-3, with D maybe TRBD2 (5 bases). The CDR3 consists of 14 residues. Germline CDR1 and CDR2: SGHDT and YYEEEE. V was clipped by 4 bases and J by 0 bases, with 9 bases between them. CDR3 nucleotides: TGTGCCAGCAGCCCAAGGACTAGCACAGATACGCAGTATTTT. Translating gives CASSPRTSTDTQYF.

This clonotype was found many times. The J gene is TRBJ1-2, the V gene TRBV28; possibly TRBD1 for D (5 bases). The ends were cut back, 4 bases at V and 4 bases at J, with 10 bases in the middle. Germline V lookup: CDR1 MDHEN, CDR2 SYDVKM. The CDR3 length is 13 residues. The CDR3 DNA reads TGTGCCAGCAGTTCGATGGGACTCTATGGCTACACCTTC. Encoded protein: CASSSMGLYGYTF.

The chain carries TRBV6-6 and TRBJ1-6; no reliable D call. This CDR3 spans 16 amino acids. Trimming cost V 0 bases and J 1 base, with 7 bases left between them. Germline assignment: CDR1 MNHNY and CDR2 SVGAGI (reference sequence). CDR3 region: CASSYSMGSYNSPLHF. The CDR3 DNA reads as TGTGCCAGCAGTTACTCGATGGGTTCCTATAATTCACCCCTCCACTTT.

In its sample, this clonotype was seen a few times. This CDR3 is CACTGTSGLSSYNEQFF. CDR3 DNA: TGTGCCTGCACCGGGACTAGCGGACTTAGCTCCTACAATGAGCAGTTCTTC. This chain joins TRBV5-5 and TRBJ2-1; 11 bases are shared with TRBD2. CDR1 is SGHKS, CDR2 YYEKEE, per germline (reference sequence). The trim removed 10 bases at V and 0 bases at J, leaving 12 bases unmatched. This CDR3 contains 17 residues.

This clonotype has more than one count but fewer than ten. This chain connects TRBV12-3 or TRBV12-4 to TRBJ1-1; maybe TRBD1 (5 bases). V lost 5 bases, J lost 2 bases, and 9 bases lay in between. The CDR3 loop spans 13 amino acids. The CDR3 here is CASSVGVNTEAFF. CDR3 sequence (DNA): TGTGCCAGCAGTGTAGGGGTTAACACTGAAGCTTTCTTT.

This clonotype was observed a few times. The chain is built from TRBV6-2 or TRBV6-3 and TRBJ1-2; the D is unclear. The V end lost 6 bases, the J end lost 2 bases, and 13 bases lay between the germline ends. The CDR3 has 14 amino acids. Germline lookup yields CDR1 MNHEY and CDR2 SVGEGT. This chain's CDR3 is CASRLQRRNYGYTF. DNA of the CDR3: TGTGCCAGCAGACTACAGAGGCGAAACTATGGCTACACCTTC.

This clonotype has only a few counts. J is TRBJ2-7 and V is TRBV6-6, with D possibly matching TRBD2 (5 bases). With 2 bases removed from V and 1 base from J, the gap between germline ends came to 9 bases. This CDR3 contains 14 residues. Germline V gene sequence: CDR1 MNHNY, CDR2 SVGAGI (reference sequence). DNA for the CDR3: TGTGCCAGCAGTTACGCGGAGGCATCCTACGAGCAGTACTTC. It yields the protein CASSYAEASYEQYF.

The V gene is TRBV18, the J gene TRBJ1-1, with no clear D. In germline, CDR1 is KGHSH, CDR2 LQKENI. CDR3 length: 14 amino acids. V shed 0 bases and J shed 7 bases, with 12 bases lying between them. The CDR3 protein is CASSPPASRFEAFF. The CDR3 DNA is TGTGCCAGCTCACCACCGGCCAGCAGGTTTGAAGCTTTCTTT.

In this sample, this clonotype turned up a few times. V and J are TRBV20-1 and TRBJ1-2; D might be TRBD1 (6 bases). Germline V gene sequence: CDR1 DFQATT, CDR2 SNEGSKA (reference sequence). CDR3 length: 13 residues. The V end lost 1 base, the J end lost 12 bases, and 18 bases lay between the germline ends. The CDR3 DNA sequence: TGCAGTGCTAGAGGCGGACAGCTCGAGCTCCACACCTTC. It yields the protein CSARGGQLELHTF.

The rearrangement joins TRBV7-2 to TRBJ2-6; maybe TRBD2 (5 bases). Deletions cut 8 bases from V and 0 bases from J, with 14 bases between. This CDR3 has 16 amino acids. Germline V gene sequence: CDR1 SGHTA, CDR2 FQGNSA. CDR3 loop: CASPPTGSSGANVLTF. The CDR3 nucleotides are TGTGCCAGCCCTCCAACGGGGAGCTCTGGGGCCAACGTCCTGACTTTC.

This clonotype was observed many times. The rearrangement links TRBV18 to TRBJ1-5; D is unclear. The V end was cut by 3 bases, the J end by 1 base, with 4 bases between. The CDR3 spans 13 residues. Germline V gene lookup returns CDR1 KGHSH and CDR2 LQKENI. CDR3 nucleotides: TGTGCCAGCTCACCTTCCAGCAATCAGCCCCAGCATTTT. This translates into CASSPSSNQPQHF.

This clonotype appeared a few times. This chain links TRBV29-1 with TRBJ2-7, with 9 bases aligning to TRBD1. This CDR3 has 11 residues. CDR1 and CDR2 (germline): SQVTM, ANQGSEA. With 2 bases clipped from V and 11 bases from J, the junction kept 4 bases outside the gene matches. CDR3 region: CSVESGQGKYF. In DNA form, the CDR3 reads TGCAGCGTTGAATCGGGACAGGGCAAGTACTTC.

This clonotype was picked up a small number of times. V gene TRBV20-1 combines with J gene TRBJ2-5, with a weak D call TRBD1 (5 bases). Trimming removed 0 bases from V and 3 bases from J, with 8 bases in between. CDR1 is DFQATT, CDR2 SNEGSKA, per germline (reference sequence). The CDR3 totals 13 residues. CDR3 region: CSARDSGKETQYF. In DNA form, the CDR3 reads TGCAGTGCTAGAGATTCAGGGAAAGAGACCCAGTACTTC.

This clonotype was detected a few times. This chain connects TRBV28 to TRBJ2-5; D unclear. CDR1 and CDR2 (germline): MDHEN, SYDVKM. Trimming pared 2 bases from V and 4 bases from J, leaving 8 bases between. The CDR3 has 13 amino acids. DNA of the CDR3: TGTGCCAGCAGTTTAGGTGGGCGAGAGACCCAGTACTTC. Amino acid sequence: CASSLGGRETQYF.

The rearrangement links TRBV6-6 to TRBJ2-7; perhaps TRBD2 as D (5 bases). Per the germline V gene, CDR1 is MNHNY and CDR2 is SVGAGI (reference sequence). CDR3 length equals 12 residues. V lost 5 bases, J lost 7 bases, and 12 bases lay in between. The CDR3, as DNA: TGTGCCAGCAGTCCCCCTGGGAGAGAGCAGTACTTC. Encoded protein: CASSPPGREQYF.

This clonotype was counted a few times. The V gene is TRBV6-5, the J gene TRBJ2-1, with 8 positions matching TRBD2. The ends lost 5 bases at V and 4 bases at J; junction bases unmatched: 7. Per the germline V gene, CDR1 is MNHEY and CDR2 is SVGAGI. The CDR3 is made up of 15 amino acids. The CDR3: CASSLTSGGYNEQFF. The CDR3 nucleotides are TGTGCCAGCAGTCTCACTAGCGGAGGATACAATGAGCAGTTCTTC.

This chain joins TRBV20-1 and TRBJ2-1; perhaps TRBD2 as D (6 bases). The length of the CDR3 is 14 residues. With 4 bases removed from V and 5 bases from J, the gap between germline ends came to 15 bases. CDR1 and CDR2 from the germline V gene are DFQATT and SNEGSKA (reference sequence). Here the CDR3 reads CSATTRDFNNEQFF. CDR3 DNA: TGCAGTGCTACCACCCGGGACTTCAACAATGAGCAGTTCTTC.

This clonotype has ten or more counts. The V gene is TRBV12-3 or TRBV12-4, the J gene TRBJ2-3, with a weak D call TRBD1 (5 bases). The V end was cut by 6 bases, the J end by 2 bases, with 9 bases between. The CDR3 contains 13 residues. The CDR3 DNA is TGTGCCAGCAGGGTCAGGGACACAGATACGCAGTATTTT. Protein: CASRVRDTDTQYF.

This clonotype has more than one count but fewer than ten. The gene calls are TRBV10-1 and TRBJ2-3; D uncertain. CDR1 is WNHNN and CDR2 is SYGVQD in the germline V gene (reference sequence). Trimming removed 0 bases from V and 1 base from J, with 8 bases in between. The CDR3 consists of 15 residues. The CDR3 is CASSESSSRTDTQYF. For the CDR3, the DNA is TGCGCCAGCAGTGAGTCGTCGAGCCGCACAGATACGCAGTATTTT.

The V and J genes are TRBV25-1 and TRBJ2-1; possibly TRBD1 for D (5 bases). The CDR3 has 16 residues. Germline CDR1 MGHDK, CDR2 SYGVNS. The V end lost 1 base, the J end lost 0 bases, and 10 bases lay between the germline ends. The CDR3 DNA is TGTGCCAGCAGTGAATCAACAGGTAACTCCTACAATGAGCAGTTCTTC. Translated, it gives CASSESTGNSYNEQFF.

The V and J genes are TRBV5-4 and TRBJ2-3; tentative D call: TRBD2 (6 bases). V was cut by 0 bases and J by 0 bases, with 8 bases left in between. CDR3 size: 15 residues. CDR1 is SGHNT, CDR2 YYREEE, per germline (reference sequence). The CDR3 sequence is CASSLEGTSTDTQYF. The CDR3 coding sequence is TGTGCCAGCAGCTTGGAGGGGACTAGCACAGATACGCAGTATTTT.

This clonotype was seen a handful of times. The gene calls are TRBV11-2 and TRBJ2-3, with D possibly being TRBD2 (5 bases). The V gene lost 4 bases and the J gene lost 2 bases, with 16 bases spanning the gap. Germline assignment: CDR1 SGHAT and CDR2 FQNNGV. The CDR3 runs 16 residues. CDR3 coding DNA: TGTGCCAGCAGCTCCAAAGACGGGATAGTCACAGATACGCAGTATTTT. As protein: CASSSKDGIVTDTQYF.

A few counts support this clonotype. The rearrangement uses TRBV12-3 or TRBV12-4 and TRBJ2-7, with 9 nucleotides matching TRBD1. This CDR3 spans 16 amino acids. After removal of 8 bases from V and 4 bases from J, the junction contained 15 bases not matched to a gene. CDR3 amino acids: CASGDTRGTGRYEQYF. CDR3 nucleotides: TGTGCCAGCGGCGATACGAGAGGGACAGGGAGGTACGAGCAGTACTTC.

DNA for the CDR3: TGTGCCAGCAGTAGGGACACCCTCTCTGGAAACACCATATATTTT. Encoded protein: CASSRDTLSGNTIYF. The gene calls are TRBV12-3 or TRBV12-4 and TRBJ1-3; D is possibly TRBD1 (6 bases). CDR3 length equals 15 residues. The V and J ends lost 5 bases and 0 bases respectively, with 11 bases between them.

The chain carries TRBV27 and TRBJ2-1; TRBD2 matches at 14 bases. V was clipped by 3 bases and J by 12 bases; unmatched bases: 10. CDR1 and CDR2 from the germline V gene are MNHEY and SMNVEV (reference sequence). CDR3 length: 16 residues. The chain's CDR3 is CASSFLTSGRADGQFF. The CDR3 bases are TGTGCCAGCAGTTTCCTGACTAGCGGGAGGGCCGATGGGCAGTTCTTC.

The chain couples TRBV6-6 to TRBJ2-4, with TRBD2 matching 8 bases. Germline V lookup: CDR1 MNHNY, CDR2 SVGAGI (reference sequence). The J segment lost 0 bases and the V segment lost 5 bases, leaving 12 bases of the junction unmatched. This CDR3 comprises 18 residues. The CDR3 coding sequence is TGTGCCAGCAGTCGCAACCTACTAGCGGAGGTAGCCAAAAACATTCAGTACTTC. Its protein is CASSRNLLAEVAKNIQYF.

This chain connects TRBV27 to TRBJ1-5; TRBD1 agrees at 7 bases. This CDR3 comprises 15 residues. After removal of 6 bases from V and 0 bases from J, the junction contained 5 bases not matched to a gene. Germline-derived CDR1 and CDR2 are MNHEY and SMNVEV (reference sequence). CDR3 in amino acids: CASRDRVLSNQPQHF. CDR3 coding DNA: TGTGCCAGCAGAGACAGGGTCCTTAGCAATCAGCCCCAGCATTTT.

V usage is TRBV5-1 and J usage is TRBJ2-1; D possibly corresponds to TRBD2 (6 bases). This CDR3 comprises 13 residues. Germline V gene sequence: CDR1 SGHRS, CDR2 YFSETQ. V was trimmed by 7 bases and J by 8 bases, leaving 16 bases between them. The CDR3 DNA reads as TGCGCCAGCGGGTCGGGAGTTGTATATGAGCAGTTCTTC. This sequence encodes CASGSGVVYEQFF.

The chain has TRBV10-1 and TRBJ2-4, with 10 bases matching TRBD1. Losses at the gene ends were 4 bases for V and 8 bases for J; bases not matched to a gene: 11. Germline-derived CDR1 and CDR2 are WNHNN and SYGVQD (reference sequence). The CDR3 is 16 amino acids. CDR3 loop: CASSAGGGQGGHIQYF. CDR3 nucleotide sequence: TGCGCCAGCAGTGCGGGCGGTGGACAGGGGGGACACATTCAGTACTTC.